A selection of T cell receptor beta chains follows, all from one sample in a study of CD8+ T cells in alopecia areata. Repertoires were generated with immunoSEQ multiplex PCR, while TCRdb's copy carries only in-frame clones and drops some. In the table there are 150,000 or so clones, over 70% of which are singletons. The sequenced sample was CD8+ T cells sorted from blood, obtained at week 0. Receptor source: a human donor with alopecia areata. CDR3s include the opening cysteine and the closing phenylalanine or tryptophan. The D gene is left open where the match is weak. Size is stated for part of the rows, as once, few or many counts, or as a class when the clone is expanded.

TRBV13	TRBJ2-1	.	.	CASSLGSYEQFF	TGTGCCAGCAGCTTAGGTTCCTATGAGCAGTTCTTC
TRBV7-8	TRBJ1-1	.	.	CASSLEAGIEAFF	TGTGCCAGCAGCTTAGAGGCAGGGATTGAAGCTTTCTTT
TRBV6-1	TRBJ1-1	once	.	CASSEVDGYTEAFF	TGTGCCAGCAGTGAAGTGGACGGATACACTGAAGCTTTCTTT
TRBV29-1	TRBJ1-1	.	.	CSVGTVEGEAFF	TGCAGCGTTGGGACAGTTGAGGGTGAAGCTTTCTTT
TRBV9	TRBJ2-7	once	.	CASSVEAAAPEQYF	TGTGCCAGCAGCGTAGAGGCCGCCGCCCCCGAGCAGTACTTC
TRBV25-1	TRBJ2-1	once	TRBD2	CASRTSGGVYEQFF	TGTGCCAGCAGAACTAGCGGGGGGGTCTATGAGCAGTTCTTC
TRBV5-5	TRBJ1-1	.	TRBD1	CASSLPGGTEAFF	TGTGCCAGCAGCTTGCCAGGGGGCACTGAAGCTTTCTTT
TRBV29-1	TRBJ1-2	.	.	CSVETTDIYGYTF	TGCAGCGTTGAAACGACAGACATCTATGGCTACACCTTC
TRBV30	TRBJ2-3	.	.	CAWIGQPSTDTQYF	TGTGCCTGGATAGGACAACCTAGCACAGATACGCAGTATTTT
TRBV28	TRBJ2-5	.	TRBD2	CASTLFSGRAPETQYF	TGTGCCAGCACCTTGTTTAGCGGGAGGGCCCCGGAGACCCAGTACTTC
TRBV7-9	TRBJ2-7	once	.	CASSLTGTEQYF	TGTGCCAGCAGCTTAACAGGTACCGAGCAGTACTTC
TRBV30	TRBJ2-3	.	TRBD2	CAWSVRLTLAGVRDTQYF	TGTGCCTGGAGTGTACGCTTGACACTAGCGGGAGTGAGAGATACGCAGTATTTT
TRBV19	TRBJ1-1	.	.	CAINTYGRGFEAFF	TGTGCCATTAATACCTACGGCAGGGGCTTTGAAGCTTTCTTT
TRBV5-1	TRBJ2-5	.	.	CASSLVLAGNQETQYF	TGCGCCAGCAGCTTAGTCCTCGCGGGGAACCAAGAGACCCAGTACTTC
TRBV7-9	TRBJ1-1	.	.	CASRRYMDTEAFF	TGTGCCAGCAGGCGTTATATGGACACTGAAGCTTTCTTT
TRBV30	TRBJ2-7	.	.	CAWSVPSRGYEQYF	TGTGCCTGGAGTGTACCGTCTAGGGGCTACGAGCAGTACTTC
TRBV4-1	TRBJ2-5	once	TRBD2	CASSQVLGGREETQYF	TGCGCCAGCAGCCAAGTACTCGGCGGGAGGGAAGAGACCCAGTACTTC
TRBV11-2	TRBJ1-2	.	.	CASSLDRNGVTF	TGTGCCAGCAGCTTAGATAGGAACGGAGTAACCTTC
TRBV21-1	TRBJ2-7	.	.	CASSSGTGKGEQYF	TGTGCCAGCAGCTCCGGGACAGGGAAGGGGGAGCAGTACTTC
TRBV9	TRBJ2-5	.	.	CASSVGGGVETQYF	TGTGCCAGCAGCGTAGGAGGTGGAGTAGAGACCCAGTACTTC
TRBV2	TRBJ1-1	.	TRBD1	CASPQGLNTEAFF	TGTGCCAGTCCACAGGGGCTGAACACTGAAGCTTTCTTT
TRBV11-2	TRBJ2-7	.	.	CASREVREQYF	TGTGCCAGCAGGGAGGTCCGCGAGCAGTACTTC
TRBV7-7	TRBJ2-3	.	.	CASSPEGRRADTQYF	TGTGCCAGCAGCCCCGAGGGGCGGAGGGCTGATACGCAGTATTTT
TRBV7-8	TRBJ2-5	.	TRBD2	CASSLVAGEGETQYF	TGTGCCAGCAGCTTAGTAGCGGGAGAAGGGGAGACCCAGTACTTC
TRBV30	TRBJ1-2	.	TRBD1	CAWSRTGYSYGYTF	TGTGCCTGGAGTAGGACAGGGTATTCGTATGGCTACACCTTC
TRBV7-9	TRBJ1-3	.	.	CASSSGQYGNTIYF	TGTGCCAGCAGCTCTGGACAGTATGGAAACACCATATATTTT
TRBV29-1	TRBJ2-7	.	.	CSDPCRDPAYEQYF	TGCAGCGACCCATGTCGGGACCCCGCCTACGAGCAGTACTTC
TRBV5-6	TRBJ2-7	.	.	CASSQGRTYEQYF	TGTGCCAGCAGCCAGGGACGTACCTACGAGCAGTACTTC
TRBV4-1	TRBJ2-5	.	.	CASSQEGRVQETQYF	TGCGCCAGCAGCCAAGAGGGCAGGGTTCAAGAGACCCAGTACTTC
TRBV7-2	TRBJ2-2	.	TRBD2	CASSLGLAGDRSNTGELFF	TGTGCCAGCAGCTTAGGACTAGCGGGGGATAGAAGTAACACCGGGGAGCTGTTTTTT
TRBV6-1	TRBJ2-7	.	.	CATEYSYEQYF	TGTGCCACAGAATACTCCTACGAGCAGTACTTC
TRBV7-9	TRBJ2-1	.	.	CASSLVTYSYNEQFF	TGTGCCAGCAGCTTAGTAACTTACTCCTACAATGAGCAGTTCTTC
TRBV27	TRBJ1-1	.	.	CASSSWQPGQGTEAFF	TGTGCCAGCAGTTCGTGGCAGCCGGGTCAGGGCACTGAAGCTTTCTTT
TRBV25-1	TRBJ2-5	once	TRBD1	CASSGNRGYSQETQYF	TGTGCCAGCAGTGGTAACAGGGGGTACTCCCAAGAGACCCAGTACTTC
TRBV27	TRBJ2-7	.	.	CASSLVGEPYYEQYF	TGTGCCAGCAGTTTAGTCGGGGAGCCCTACTACGAGCAGTACTTC
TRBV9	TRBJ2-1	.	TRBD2	CASSAPLGGGSYNEQFF	TGTGCCAGCAGCGCCCCATTGGGCGGGGGGTCCTACAATGAGCAGTTCTTC
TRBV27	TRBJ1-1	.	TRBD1	CASRKQGKTEAFF	TGTGCCAGCAGAAAACAGGGGAAAACTGAAGCTTTCTTT
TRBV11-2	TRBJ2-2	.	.	CASSLIEGQGTGELFF	TGTGCCAGCAGCTTAATAGAGGGCCAGGGCACCGGGGAGCTGTTTTTT
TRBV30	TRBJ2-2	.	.	CAWTFTGSGGELFF	TGTGCCTGGACTTTTACGGGGAGTGGCGGGGAGCTGTTTTTT
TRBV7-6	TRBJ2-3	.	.	CASSLGASSTDTQYF	TGTGCCAGCAGCTTAGGGGCGTCCAGCACAGATACGCAGTATTTT
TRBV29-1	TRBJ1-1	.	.	CSVEDGTNTEAFF	TGCAGCGTTGAAGATGGGACGAACACTGAAGCTTTCTTT